Each of the 8 T cell receptor beta chains below was sequenced from the same sample in a study of cytomegalovirus exposure and HLA in healthy donors. PCR employed 60 Vbeta and 13 Jbeta primers. The repertoire was sequenced with immunoSEQ multiplex PCR; TCRdb's copy has only in-frame clones and lacks some. The sample holds 55,000 to 80,000 clones; roughly 73% are singletons and the top ten take roughly 23%. What was sequenced was PBMCs. The receptors derive from a woman aged 40 to 55 in good health and CMV-seropositive.

The chain carries TRBV19 and TRBJ1-2; 8 bases agree with TRBD1. This CDR3 spans 14 amino acids. CDR1 and CDR2 from the germline V gene are LNHDA and SQIVND (reference sequence). J was trimmed by 7 bases and V by 4 bases; bases with no gene match: 8. The DNA of the CDR3 is TGTGCCAGTAGTAATTTCCCGGACAGGGCTGGCTACACCTTC. Amino acid sequence: CASSNFPDRAGYTF.

The V gene is TRBV7-6, the J gene TRBJ1-1; the D gene is possibly TRBD1 (6 bases). The germline V gene has CDR1 SGHVS and CDR2 FNYEAQ. V lost 5 bases, J lost 1 base, and 14 bases lay in between. This CDR3 has 15 residues. The CDR3 is CASSPAQGRNTEAFF. The CDR3 nucleotides read TGTGCCAGCAGCCCGGCGCAGGGGAGGAACACTGAAGCTTTCTTT.

V and J are TRBV9 and TRBJ2-1; D ambiguous. V was shortened by 0 bases and J by 5 bases, with 6 bases between the two germline ends. The CDR3 is 13 residues long. Germline CDR1 and CDR2: SGDLS and YYNGEE. CDR3 nucleotides: TGTGCCAGCAGCGTAGAACAGCACAATGAGCAGTTCTTC. This gives the protein CASSVEQHNEQFF.

This chain joins TRBV18 and TRBJ1-5, with TRBD1 matching over 10 bases. The CDR3 has 18 residues. V dropped 4 bases and J dropped 2; count of bases not matched to a gene: 11. Germline lookup yields CDR1 KGHSH and CDR2 LQKENI. CDR3 in DNA: TGTGCCAGCTCACAAACCGACAGGGGGCGAGGTGGCAATCAGCCCCAGCATTTT. Protein: CASSQTDRGRGGNQPQHF.

The chain recombines TRBV5-6 with TRBJ2-3, with D possibly matching TRBD2 (6 bases). Germline assignment: CDR1 SGHDT and CDR2 YYEEEE. V was shortened by 5 bases and J by 2 bases, with 12 bases between the two germline ends. The CDR3 length is 14 residues. The CDR3 coding sequence is TGTGCCAGCAGGACTAGAGTTTTCACAGATACGCAGTATTTT. It yields the protein CASRTRVFTDTQYF.

J is TRBJ2-3 and V is TRBV11-3, with 9 bases matching TRBD1. Germline V gives CDR1 SGHNT, CDR2 YENEEA. Trimming at V came to 5 bases and at J to 5 bases, leaving 8 bases not matched to a gene. The CDR3 contains 15 residues. The CDR3 DNA reads as TGTGCCAGCAGCCCGGGACAGGGCCCGGGAGATACGCAGTATTTT. This encodes CASSPGQGPGDTQYF.

This clone was seen a handful of times. V is TRBV7-2 and J is TRBJ2-3, with a weak D call TRBD2 (7 bases). This CDR3 has 16 residues. Germline V gene data show CDR1 as SGHTA and CDR2 as FQGNSA. V shed 5 bases and J shed 2 bases, with 17 bases lying between them. In DNA, the CDR3 is TGTGCCAGCAGCCTTGGGGGGGGCCAGTACACAGATACGCAGTATTTT. Its translation: CASSLGGGQYTDTQYF.

The rearrangement links TRBV7-9 to TRBJ2-7; the D gene is possibly TRBD1 (6 bases). Germline lookup yields CDR1 SEHNR and CDR2 FQNEAQ (reference sequence). The CDR3 extends over 16 amino acids. The V end was cut by 3 bases, the J end by 3 bases, with 18 bases between. The CDR3 is CASSFGATGPRYEQYF. The CDR3 DNA sequence: TGTGCCAGCAGCTTCGGAGCAACAGGGCCTCGCTACGAGCAGTACTTC.